Presented here are 9 T cell receptor beta chains from one specimen sequenced in a study of cytomegalovirus exposure and HLA in healthy donors. The PCR employed 60 Vbeta primers together with 13 Jbeta primers. Libraries were prepared by immunoSEQ multiplex PCR; TCRdb keeps only in-frame clonotypes and omits some of them. The sample comprises 140,000 to 150,000 clones, roughly 78% of which are singletons, and about 2.9% rests with the top ten. Input material: PBMCs. The receptor set was obtained from a female donor in good health and CMV-seronegative.

The chain links TRBV4-1 to TRBJ2-2, with 8 bases that match TRBD2. The CDR3 is 17 amino acids. Per the germline V gene, CDR1 is MGHRA and CDR2 is YSYEKL. V shed 4 bases, J shed 2 bases, and the junction held 9 bases outside the gene matches. The CDR3 loop reads CASSPWGSGGNTGELFF. DNA of the CDR3: TGCGCCAGCAGCCCCTGGGGGAGCGGGGGTAACACCGGGGAGCTGTTTTTT.

The gene calls are TRBV28 and TRBJ2-6; D is perhaps TRBD2 (5 bases). CDR3 length equals 16 residues. Looked up from germline, CDR1 is MDHEN and CDR2 is SYDVKM. V was trimmed by 5 bases and J by 0 bases, leaving 11 bases between them. The CDR3 DNA follows: TGTGCCAGCAGTCCCGGACTGTTCTCTGGGGCCAACGTCCTGACTTTC. This sequence encodes CASSPGLFSGANVLTF.

The chain carries TRBV5-4 and TRBJ1-2; D might be TRBD1 (6 bases). The CDR3 totals 14 residues. Trimming cost V 4 bases and J 8 bases, with 18 bases left between them. The germline gives CDR1 SGHNT, CDR2 YYREEE (reference sequence). The CDR3, as DNA: TGTGCCAGCAGCGCCGGATGGGACATATTGGGCTACACCTTC. This gives the protein CASSAGWDILGYTF.

The V gene is TRBV15, the J gene TRBJ2-5, with 13 bases lining up with TRBD2. CDR1 and CDR2 from the germline V gene are LNHNV and YYDKDF (reference sequence). J was trimmed by 2 bases and V by 5 bases; bases with no gene match: 5. The CDR3 is 16 amino acids. CDR3 in amino acids: CATSAGLAGRQETQYF. CDR3 DNA: TGTGCCACCAGCGCGGGACTAGCGGGAAGACAAGAGACCCAGTACTTC.

This clone was seen a handful of times. J is TRBJ1-1 and V is TRBV7-9; possibly TRBD1 for D (6 bases). The CDR3 covers 14 residues. The germline V and J ends were trimmed by 3 bases and 2 bases, with 10 bases remaining between them. CDR1 and CDR2 from the germline V gene are SEHNR and FQNEAQ (reference sequence). CDR3 sequence: CASSLGDTNTEAFF. The CDR3 DNA is TGTGCCAGCAGCTTGGGGGACACCAACACTGAAGCTTTCTTT. Full variable domain (outside the CDR3, taken from reference TRBV7-9 and TRBJ1-1): DTGVSQNPRHKITKRGQNVTFRCDPISEHNRLYWYRQTLGQGPEFLTYFQNEAQLEKSRLLSDRFSAERPKGSFSTLEIQRTEQGDSAMYLCASSLGDTNTEAFFGQGTRLTVV.

The CDR3 here is CSVASDRRNTEAFF. CDR3 bases: TGCAGCGTTGCTTCCGACAGGCGGAACACTGAAGCTTTCTTT. The V call is TRBV29-1, the J call TRBJ1-1; a weak D match, TRBD1 (6 bases). The CDR3 runs to 14 residues. The V gene's germline CDR1 is SQVTM and CDR2 ANQGSEA. Trimming stripped 4 bases from V and 1 base from J, with 13 bases between.

The chain links TRBV10-2 to TRBJ1-5; TRBD1 agrees at 7 bases. Germline V gives CDR1 WSHSY, CDR2 SAAADI. This CDR3 region has 16 residues. V gave up 2 bases and J gave up 0 bases; unmatched junction bases: 4. The CDR3 sequence: CASSEPGGYSNQPQHF. The DNA of the CDR3 is TGCGCCAGCAGTGAGCCAGGGGGATATAGCAATCAGCCCCAGCATTTT.

J is TRBJ2-7 and V is TRBV15; 7 bases line up with TRBD1. Germline CDR1 reads LNHNV; CDR2 reads YYDKDF (reference sequence). J was trimmed by 5 bases and V by 0 bases; bases with no gene match: 10. This CDR3 has 16 residues. The CDR3 reads CATSRDGGQTYHEQYF. The CDR3 DNA reads as TGTGCCACCAGCAGAGATGGGGGACAGACATACCACGAGCAGTACTTC.

This clone was counted a single time. The chain couples TRBV19 to TRBJ2-1; TRBD2 aligns across 7 bases. The CDR3 runs 14 residues. CDR1 LNHDA and CDR2 SQIVND come from the germline V gene (reference sequence). V lost 9 bases to trimming and J lost 7 bases; unmatched junction nucleotides: 12. The CDR3 coding sequence is TGTGCCAGCAAAAGACGGGGGGAGTCAAATGAGCAGTTCTTC. Translation: CASKRRGESNEQFF.